A selection of T cell receptor beta chains follows, all from one sample in a study of human T cells and chemical hapten exposure. TCRdb independently ran MiXCR on the RACE reads; one entry per CDR3 protein. This sample has roughly 200,000 distinct CDR3 sequences, with approximately 26% found just once. Sequenced material: whole blood, taken in connection with sensitization to the hapten diphenylcyclopropenone (DPC). The receptors stem from a woman aged 40 to 49 with alopecia areata. Some clones in this sample may be carry-over from other donors' samples. CDR3s include the opening cysteine and the closing phenylalanine or tryptophan. The D gene is left open where the match is weak. Not every row has a clone size; where given, it reads once, few, many or a size class.

TRBJ1-2 - TRBV6-1 few CASSEGSYGYTF TGTGCCAGCAGTGAAGGATCCTATGGCTACACCTTC
TRBJ1-1 - TRBV21-1 many CASSSQGRGTEAFF TGTGCCAGCAGCTCCCAGGGCAGGGGGACTGAAGCTTTCTTT
TRBJ2-5 - TRBV29-1 - CSVGETQYF TGCAGCGTTGGGGAAACCCAGTACTTC
TRBJ2-1 TRBD2 TRBV4-3 few CASSQDSRASGYNEQFF TGCGCCAGCAGCCAAGATAGTCGAGCTAGCGGCTACAATGAGCAGTTCTTC
TRBJ2-3 - TRBV7-9 - CASSEQGLGTQYF TGTGCCAGCAGCGAACAAGGCCTGGGTACGCAGTATTTT
TRBJ1-3 - TRBV7-2 few CASSPQGGGRNTIYF TGTGCCAGCAGCCCACAAGGCGGGGGAAGAAACACCATATATTTT
TRBJ1-1 - TRBV28 - CASSFASMNTEAFF TGTGCCAGCAGTTTCGCCAGCATGAACACTGAAGCTTTCTTT
TRBJ2-5 - TRBV7-2 - CASSLGLALGQETQYF TGTGCCAGCAGCTTAGGGCTAGCTTTAGGACAAGAGACCCAGTACTTC
TRBJ2-7 TRBD1 TRBV5-1 - CASSLAGQGNYEQYF TGCGCCAGCAGCTTGGCGGGACAGGGGAACTACGAGCAGTACTTC
TRBJ1-1 - TRBV7-2 few CASSFPVTEAFF TGTGCCAGCAGCTTTCCGGTGACTGAAGCTTTCTTT
TRBJ1-5 TRBD1 TRBV5-6 - CASSVGDRPYQPQHF TGTGCCAGCAGCGTAGGGGACAGGCCCTATCAGCCCCAGCATTTT
TRBJ1-1 TRBD1 TRBV20-1 - CSAGTGLGGTEAFF TGCAGTGCTGGGACAGGGCTGGGGGGCACTGAAGCTTTCTTT
TRBJ2-4 - TRBV2 - CASSEGLGGIQYF TGTGCCAGCAGTGAAGGGCTTGGGGGCATTCAGTACTTC
TRBJ2-7 TRBD2 TRBV4-1 - CASSQSPGLASYEQYF TGCGCCAGCAGCCAATCTCCCGGACTAGCTTCCTACGAGCAGTACTTC
TRBJ2-3 - TRBV12-3/TRBV12-4 - CASSFGIDTQYF TGTGCCAGCAGTTTTGGGATAGATACGCAGTATTTT
TRBJ2-7 - TRBV20-1 few CSANLPAAYEQYF TGCAGTGCTAACCTCCCAGCGGCTTACGAGCAGTACTTC
TRBJ1-5 - TRBV29-1 - CSVGTVRDQPQHF TGCAGCGTTGGGACAGTCAGGGATCAGCCCCAGCATTTT
TRBJ1-4 - TRBV12-5 - CASGWGDTTNEKLFF TGTGCTAGTGGTTGGGGGGACACAACTAATGAAAAACTGTTTTTT
TRBJ2-7 TRBD2 TRBV20-1 few CSARLAGSYEQYF TGCAGTGCTAGACTAGCGGGGTCCTACGAGCAGTACTTC
TRBJ1-5 TRBD1 TRBV6-1 many CASIPDRGKYQPQHF TGTGCCAGCATTCCGGACAGGGGCAAATATCAGCCCCAGCATTTT
TRBJ2-7 TRBD2 TRBV4-1 - CASSQGRLAGGPVKDEQYF TGCGCCAGCAGCCAAGGTCGGCTAGCGGGAGGGCCGGTAAAGGACGAGCAGTACTTC
TRBJ2-1 - TRBV20-1 many CSARDMGANNEQFF TGCAGTGCTAGAGATATGGGGGCGAACAATGAGCAGTTCTTC
TRBJ2-2 - TRBV20-1 - CSARGARNTGELFF TGCAGTGCTAGAGGGGCTAGAAACACCGGGGAGCTGTTTTTT
TRBJ2-2 - TRBV21-1 - CASSKIIGTRTGELFF TGTGCCAGCAGCAAAATTATAGGAACGCGAACCGGGGAGCTGTTTTTT
TRBJ1-2 - TRBV10-3 - CAISEGPGRDYGYTF TGTGCCATCAGCGAAGGTCCGGGACGAGACTATGGCTACACCTTC
TRBJ1-4 - TRBV7-9 - CASSPKGATNEKLFF TGTGCCAGCAGCCCAAAAGGGGCAACTAATGAAAAACTGTTTTTT
TRBJ2-7 - TRBV20-1 - CSATPLGFSYEQYF TGCAGTGCTACCCCCTTGGGTTTCTCCTACGAGCAGTACTTC
TRBJ2-1 - TRBV29-1 few CSVPGGLVLNEQFF TGCAGCGTTCCAGGGGGACTAGTATTGAATGAGCAGTTCTTC
TRBJ2-1 TRBD1 TRBV20-1 few CSARGRGLYNEQFF TGCAGTGCTAGGGGAAGGGGGCTGTACAATGAGCAGTTCTTC